Shown below are 30 T cell receptor beta chains from a single sample sequenced in a study of shared clonotypes between healthy human individuals. Generated by immunoSEQ multiplex PCR, the TCRdb table keeps only in-frame clones and is missing some. The sample records some 2.3 million clones, 85% to 95% being singletons. Source material: naive CD4+ T cells from PBMCs. The sample's subset: CD45RA+ positively selected. The source of these receptors is a man aged 18 to 30 in good health. Some clones in this sample may be carry-over from other donors' samples.

The chain recombines TRBV29-1 with TRBJ2-6, with TRBD1 matching 10 bases. CDR1 and CDR2 from the germline V gene are SQVTM and ANQGSEA. V was pared by 7 bases and J by 3 bases, with 6 bases of the junction left unmatched. There are 15 residues in the CDR3. The CDR3 sequence: CSAMGQGFGANVLTF. CDR3 bases: TGCAGCGCCATGGGACAGGGGTTTGGGGCCAACGTCCTGACTTTC. The full variable domain, with the rest looked up from reference TRBV29-1 and TRBJ2-6, is SAVISQKPSRDICQRGTSLTIQCQVDSQVTMMFWYRQQPGQSLTLIATANQGSEATYESGFVIDKFPISRPNLTFSTLTVSNMSPEDSSIYLCSAMGQGFGANVLTFGAGSRLTVL.

The chain joins TRBV7-3 to TRBJ2-3; no firm D call. The V end was cut by 1 base, the J end by 4 bases, with 6 bases between. In germline, CDR1 is SGHTA, CDR2 FQGTGA. This CDR3 has 13 amino acids. CDR3 sequence: CASSLRSSDTQYF. CDR3 sequence (DNA): TGTGCCAGCAGCTTAAGGTCTTCAGATACGCAGTATTTT.

The chain couples TRBV5-1 to TRBJ1-1; D is undetermined. The CDR3 runs to 14 residues. The V end lost 4 bases, the J end lost 1 base, and 11 bases lay between the germline ends. Per germline, CDR1 SGHRS and CDR2 YFSETQ. CDR3 DNA: TGCGCCAGCAGCATCGACGGTAGGAACACTGAAGCTTTCTTT. This codes for CASSIDGRNTEAFF.

V gene TRBV9 combines with J gene TRBJ2-3; unclear D gene. The V end was cut by 6 bases, the J end by 0 bases, with 11 bases between. The CDR3 is 14 amino acids. CDR1 is SGDLS and CDR2 is YYNGEE in the germline V gene. The CDR3 coding sequence is TGTGCCAGCACCCAACGGGCTAGCACAGATACGCAGTATTTT. Amino acids: CASTQRASTDTQYF.

J is TRBJ1-5 and V is TRBV10-2; TRBD1 matches 7 bases. The CDR3 has 18 amino acids. CDR1 is WSHSY, CDR2 SAAADI, per germline. The V and J ends lost 3 bases and 0 bases, in that order; junction bases with no gene match: 11. The CDR3, as DNA: TGCGCCAGCAGTGATAATTACAGGGGTGAGAGTAGCAATCAGCCCCAGCATTTT. Its translation is CASSDNYRGESSNQPQHF.

The chain carries TRBV4-2 and TRBJ2-1; D is undetermined. The CDR3 has 15 amino acids. Per the germline V gene, CDR1 is LGHNA and CDR2 is YNFKEQ. V lost 3 bases to trimming and J lost 1 base, with 10 bases between them. The CDR3 bases are TGTGCCAGCAGCCATGGCCGGACGTCCTACAATGAGCAGTTCTTC. It translates to CASSHGRTSYNEQFF.

The chain uses TRBV6-1 and TRBJ2-5, with 12 positions matching TRBD2. J gave up 4 bases and V 4 bases, and 1 base lay outside the gene matches. There are 14 residues in the CDR3. Germline values: CDR1 MNHNS, CDR2 SASEGT. The CDR3 sequence is CASSGLAGVETQYF. The CDR3, as DNA: TGTGCCAGCAGTGGACTAGCGGGAGTAGAGACCCAGTACTTC.

CDR3 amino acids: CASSKTGGRNYGYTF. DNA of the CDR3: TGTGCCAGCAGCAAGACAGGGGGCCGAAACTATGGCTACACCTTC. The chain combines TRBV6-5 with TRBJ1-2, with TRBD1 identical over 10 bases. The germline V gene has CDR1 MNHEY and CDR2 SVGAGI. There are 15 residues in the CDR3. Germline trimming cut 6 bases from V and 2 bases from J; bases unmatched to any gene: 6.

This chain links TRBV5-5 with TRBJ1-5; the D gene is possibly TRBD1 (6 bases). Germline lookup yields CDR1 SGHKS and CDR2 YYEKEE (reference sequence). The CDR3 consists of 15 residues. Trimming shortened V by 0 bases and J by 7 bases, and 14 bases separated the two germline ends. This CDR3 reads CASSLAWGGGQPQHF. The CDR3, as DNA: TGTGCCAGCAGCTTGGCCTGGGGGGGCGGACAGCCCCAGCATTTT.

The chain uses TRBV7-9 and TRBJ2-2; 10 bases agree with TRBD2. J lost 5 bases, V lost 2 bases, and 2 bases had no gene match. CDR1 and CDR2 from the germline V gene are SEHNR and FQNEAQ (reference sequence). This CDR3 spans 15 amino acids. The CDR3: CASSLTAGGTGELFF. The CDR3 DNA reads TGTGCCAGCAGCTTAACAGCGGGAGGGACCGGGGAGCTGTTTTTT. The full variable domain, its missing parts supplied by reference TRBV7-9 and TRBJ2-2, is DTGVSQNPRHKITKRGQNVTFRCDPISEHNRLYWYRQTLGQGPEFLTYFQNEAQLEKSRLLSDRFSAERPKGSFSTLEIQRTEQGDSAMYLCASSLTAGGTGELFFGEGSRLTVL.

CDR3 protein: CASSLAGTSSYTGELFF. CDR3 DNA sequence: TGTGCCAGCAGCTTGGCCGGGACTAGCAGCTACACCGGGGAGCTGTTTTTT. J is TRBJ2-2 and V is TRBV5-4; 9 positions match TRBD2. Germline-derived CDR1 and CDR2 are SGHNT and YYREEE (reference sequence). This CDR3 has 17 residues. J gave up 3 bases and V 0 bases, and 6 bases lay outside the gene matches.

The chain has TRBV7-3 and TRBJ1-2; D perhaps matches TRBD1 (6 bases). V was cut by 5 bases and J by 0 bases, with 13 bases left in between. Germline V gene lookup returns CDR1 SGHTA and CDR2 FQGTGA. This CDR3 has 15 amino acids. In nucleotides, the CDR3 is TGTGCCAGCAGCCTAAACAGGGTTGCTAACTATGGCTACACCTTC. Its protein product is CASSLNRVANYGYTF.

The DNA of the CDR3 is TGTGCCAGCAGTCCGGGACGTACTAATGAAAAACTGTTTTTT. This codes for CASSPGRTNEKLFF. The chain joins TRBV6-5 to TRBJ1-4; perhaps TRBD1 as D (5 bases). Germline-derived CDR1 and CDR2 are MNHEY and SVGAGI. The V and J ends lost 5 bases and 2 bases respectively, with 9 bases between them. This CDR3 has 14 residues.

The J gene is TRBJ1-5, the V gene TRBV19; the D is unclear. The V end lost 4 bases, the J end lost 1 base, and 11 bases lay between the germline ends. Per the germline V gene, CDR1 is LNHDA and CDR2 is SQIVND (reference sequence). The CDR3 consists of 15 residues. The CDR3 is CASSTGRYSNQPQHF. The CDR3 nucleotides are TGTGCCAGTAGTACCGGAAGGTACAGCAATCAGCCCCAGCATTTT.

The chain has TRBV5-1 and TRBJ2-2; 10 bases fit TRBD2. V lost 1 base and J lost 7; bases outside the gene matches: 10. The CDR3 covers 17 residues. In germline, CDR1 is SGHRS, CDR2 YFSETQ. For the CDR3, the DNA is TGCGCCAGCAGCTTGTCCCTAGCGGGAGAGACTAGCGGGGAGCTGTTTTTT. Its protein is CASSLSLAGETSGELFF.

The V call is TRBV9, the J call TRBJ1-1; 9 nucleotides line up with TRBD1. CDR3 length: 14 residues. Germline V gene sequence: CDR1 SGDLS, CDR2 YYNGEE. Trimming removed 3 bases from V and 6 bases from J; junction bases left unmatched: 6. The CDR3 coding sequence is TGTGCCAGCAGCGACGACAGGGGGTCTGCTGAAGCTTTCTTT. Residues: CASSDDRGSAEAFF.

This clone was detected once. J is TRBJ1-2 and V is TRBV28, with D maybe TRBD1 (5 bases). V lost 2 bases and J 3 bases, leaving 22 bases between the germline ends. Per the germline V gene, CDR1 is MDHEN and CDR2 is SYDVKM. The CDR3 contains 18 residues. The CDR3 nucleotides are TGTGCCAGCAGTTTACTAGGCGGCGGGGCCACCAACTACTATGGCTACACCTTC. This sequence encodes CASSLLGGGATNYYGYTF.

A single count supports this clone. The chain is built from TRBV5-6 and TRBJ1-1; weak D call: TRBD1 (6 bases). The V gene lost 1 base and the J gene lost 2 bases, with 18 bases spanning the gap. The CDR3 is 17 residues long. In germline, CDR1 is SGHDT, CDR2 YYEEEE. CDR3 bases: TGTGCCAGCAGCTTGTATGTCAGGGGTGCATTAAACACTGAAGCTTTCTTT. As protein: CASSLYVRGALNTEAFF. Full variable domain (outside the CDR3, taken from reference TRBV5-6 and TRBJ1-1): DAGVTQSPTHLIKTRGQQVTLRCSPKSGHDTVSWYQQALGQGPQFIFQYYEEEERQRGNFPDRFSGHQFPNYSSELNVNALLLGDSALYLCASSLYVRGALNTEAFFGQGTRLTVV.

J is TRBJ2-3 and V is TRBV11-2; 8 nucleotides agree with TRBD2. Losses at the gene ends were 0 bases for V and 6 bases for J; bases not matched to a gene: 8. The CDR3 is made up of 16 amino acids. Germline CDR1 is SGHAT and CDR2 is FQNNGV. CDR3 coding DNA: TGTGCCAGCAGCTTAGACGGGAGGGCCGGAGGGGATACGCAGTATTTT. Its protein product is CASSLDGRAGGDTQYF.

The V and J genes are TRBV7-6 and TRBJ2-5; TRBD1 might be the D (6 bases). V was pared by 4 bases and J by 7 bases, with 16 bases between. The CDR3 runs 14 residues. Germline CDR1 SGHVS, CDR2 FNYEAQ. The CDR3 coding sequence is TGTGCCAGCAGCTCCGGACAGCCCCCCAGGACCCAGTACTTC. Translation gives CASSSGQPPRTQYF.

The sample holds one count of this clone. The V call is TRBV15, the J call TRBJ2-5; 8 bases fit TRBD1. This CDR3 contains 16 residues. CDR1 is LNHNV and CDR2 is YYDKDF in the germline V gene (reference sequence). The trim removed 5 bases at V and 5 bases at J, leaving 13 bases unmatched. CDR3 in DNA: TGTGCCACCAGCCGCGGGCAGGGGGCCGCGGGGGAGACCCAGTACTTC. It encodes CATSRGQGAAGETQYF. Based on the CDR3 plus reference TRBV15 and TRBJ2-5, the full variable domain is DAMVIQNPRYQVTQFGKPVTLSCSQTLNHNVMYWYQQKSSQAPKLLFHYYDKDFNNEADTPDNFQSRRPNTSFCFLDIRSPGLGDTAMYLCATSRGQGAAGETQYFGPGTRLLVL.

The CDR3 DNA reads as TGTGCCAGCAGCTTAAGGTTTGCGGGCTACACCTTC. It codes for CASSLRFAGYTF. The V gene is TRBV7-2, the J gene TRBJ1-2, with D unresolved. Germline V gives CDR1 SGHTA, CDR2 FQGNSA. V lost 2 bases to trimming and J lost 8 bases, with 9 bases between them. The CDR3 sequence is 12 residues long.

The V and J genes are TRBV7-3 and TRBJ2-2, with a possible D match to TRBD2 (6 bases). The V gene's germline CDR1 is SGHTA and CDR2 FQGTGA. The CDR3 has 16 residues. Trimming took 5 bases from V and 4 from J, leaving 17 bases between them. The CDR3 bases are TGTGCCAGCAGCCACCCTCGACTAGGGGCCACCGGGGAGCTGTTTTTT. This gives the protein CASSHPRLGATGELFF.

The J gene is TRBJ2-7, the V gene TRBV11-2, with a possible D match to TRBD1 (6 bases). Germline V lookup: CDR1 SGHAT, CDR2 FQNNGV. The CDR3 is 15 amino acids. V was shortened by 5 bases and J by 9 bases, with 23 bases between the two germline ends. The CDR3 DNA follows: TGTGCCAGCAGCCCCAGGGGAAGCGGTCTTTCGTCGCAGTACTTC. It is translated as CASSPRGSGLSSQYF.

The rearrangement links TRBV27 to TRBJ2-3; 9 positions match TRBD2. The trim removed 6 bases at V and 4 bases at J, leaving 11 bases unmatched. The CDR3 runs 16 residues. The germline V gene encodes CDR1 MNHEY and CDR2 SMNVEV (reference sequence). CDR3 loop: CASSGIAGDGPDTQYF. DNA for the CDR3: TGTGCCAGCAGCGGAATAGCGGGAGATGGCCCAGATACGCAGTATTTT.

The V and J genes are TRBV7-2 and TRBJ2-5; D possibly corresponds to TRBD1 (5 bases). With the DNA end fitting TRBJ2-7 better, the J assignment may be wrong. Germline V gene data show CDR1 as SGHTA and CDR2 as FQGNSA. The CDR3 contains 14 residues. CDR3 DNA: TGTGCCAGCAGCTTACGATTCACAGGCTACGAGCAGTACTTC. Encoded protein: CASSLRFTGYEQYF.

The chain employs TRBV2 and TRBJ2-1; perhaps TRBD1 as D (6 bases). Germline lookup yields CDR1 SNHLY and CDR2 FYNNEI. The CDR3 is 14 residues long. The V end lost 6 bases, the J end lost 1 base, and 10 bases lay between the germline ends. The CDR3 nucleotides read TGTGCCAGCAGCAGAGGACAGTCCTACAATGAGCAGTTCTTC. Amino acids: CASSRGQSYNEQFF.

The chain is built from TRBV6-1 and TRBJ1-4; D possibly corresponds to TRBD1 (5 bases). The germline V and J ends were trimmed by 6 bases and 1 base, with 9 bases remaining between them. The CDR3 covers 14 residues. The germline gives CDR1 MNHNS, CDR2 SASEGT. For the CDR3, the DNA is TGTGCCAGCAGGGGACGGCTAACTAATGAAAAACTGTTTTTT. Its protein product is CASRGRLTNEKLFF.

The chain carries TRBV7-9 and TRBJ2-3; 7 positions agree with TRBD1. Germline loops: CDR1 SEHNR, CDR2 FQNEAQ (reference sequence). V gave up 5 bases and J gave up 2 bases; unmatched junction bases: 13. The CDR3 runs to 17 residues. As DNA, the CDR3 is TGTGCCAGCAGCCTCCGGACAGGCCCCGGGGCCACAGATACGCAGTATTTT. Residues: CASSLRTGPGATDTQYF.

CDR3 DNA sequence: TGTGCCAGCTCACCCATAGGCAATCAGCCCCAGCATTTT. Its protein product is CASSPIGNQPQHF. The J gene is TRBJ1-5, the V gene TRBV18; D is unclear. The CDR3 covers 13 residues. Trimming removed 3 bases at V and 2 bases at J, with 5 bases between. Looked up from germline, CDR1 is KGHSH and CDR2 is LQKENI.